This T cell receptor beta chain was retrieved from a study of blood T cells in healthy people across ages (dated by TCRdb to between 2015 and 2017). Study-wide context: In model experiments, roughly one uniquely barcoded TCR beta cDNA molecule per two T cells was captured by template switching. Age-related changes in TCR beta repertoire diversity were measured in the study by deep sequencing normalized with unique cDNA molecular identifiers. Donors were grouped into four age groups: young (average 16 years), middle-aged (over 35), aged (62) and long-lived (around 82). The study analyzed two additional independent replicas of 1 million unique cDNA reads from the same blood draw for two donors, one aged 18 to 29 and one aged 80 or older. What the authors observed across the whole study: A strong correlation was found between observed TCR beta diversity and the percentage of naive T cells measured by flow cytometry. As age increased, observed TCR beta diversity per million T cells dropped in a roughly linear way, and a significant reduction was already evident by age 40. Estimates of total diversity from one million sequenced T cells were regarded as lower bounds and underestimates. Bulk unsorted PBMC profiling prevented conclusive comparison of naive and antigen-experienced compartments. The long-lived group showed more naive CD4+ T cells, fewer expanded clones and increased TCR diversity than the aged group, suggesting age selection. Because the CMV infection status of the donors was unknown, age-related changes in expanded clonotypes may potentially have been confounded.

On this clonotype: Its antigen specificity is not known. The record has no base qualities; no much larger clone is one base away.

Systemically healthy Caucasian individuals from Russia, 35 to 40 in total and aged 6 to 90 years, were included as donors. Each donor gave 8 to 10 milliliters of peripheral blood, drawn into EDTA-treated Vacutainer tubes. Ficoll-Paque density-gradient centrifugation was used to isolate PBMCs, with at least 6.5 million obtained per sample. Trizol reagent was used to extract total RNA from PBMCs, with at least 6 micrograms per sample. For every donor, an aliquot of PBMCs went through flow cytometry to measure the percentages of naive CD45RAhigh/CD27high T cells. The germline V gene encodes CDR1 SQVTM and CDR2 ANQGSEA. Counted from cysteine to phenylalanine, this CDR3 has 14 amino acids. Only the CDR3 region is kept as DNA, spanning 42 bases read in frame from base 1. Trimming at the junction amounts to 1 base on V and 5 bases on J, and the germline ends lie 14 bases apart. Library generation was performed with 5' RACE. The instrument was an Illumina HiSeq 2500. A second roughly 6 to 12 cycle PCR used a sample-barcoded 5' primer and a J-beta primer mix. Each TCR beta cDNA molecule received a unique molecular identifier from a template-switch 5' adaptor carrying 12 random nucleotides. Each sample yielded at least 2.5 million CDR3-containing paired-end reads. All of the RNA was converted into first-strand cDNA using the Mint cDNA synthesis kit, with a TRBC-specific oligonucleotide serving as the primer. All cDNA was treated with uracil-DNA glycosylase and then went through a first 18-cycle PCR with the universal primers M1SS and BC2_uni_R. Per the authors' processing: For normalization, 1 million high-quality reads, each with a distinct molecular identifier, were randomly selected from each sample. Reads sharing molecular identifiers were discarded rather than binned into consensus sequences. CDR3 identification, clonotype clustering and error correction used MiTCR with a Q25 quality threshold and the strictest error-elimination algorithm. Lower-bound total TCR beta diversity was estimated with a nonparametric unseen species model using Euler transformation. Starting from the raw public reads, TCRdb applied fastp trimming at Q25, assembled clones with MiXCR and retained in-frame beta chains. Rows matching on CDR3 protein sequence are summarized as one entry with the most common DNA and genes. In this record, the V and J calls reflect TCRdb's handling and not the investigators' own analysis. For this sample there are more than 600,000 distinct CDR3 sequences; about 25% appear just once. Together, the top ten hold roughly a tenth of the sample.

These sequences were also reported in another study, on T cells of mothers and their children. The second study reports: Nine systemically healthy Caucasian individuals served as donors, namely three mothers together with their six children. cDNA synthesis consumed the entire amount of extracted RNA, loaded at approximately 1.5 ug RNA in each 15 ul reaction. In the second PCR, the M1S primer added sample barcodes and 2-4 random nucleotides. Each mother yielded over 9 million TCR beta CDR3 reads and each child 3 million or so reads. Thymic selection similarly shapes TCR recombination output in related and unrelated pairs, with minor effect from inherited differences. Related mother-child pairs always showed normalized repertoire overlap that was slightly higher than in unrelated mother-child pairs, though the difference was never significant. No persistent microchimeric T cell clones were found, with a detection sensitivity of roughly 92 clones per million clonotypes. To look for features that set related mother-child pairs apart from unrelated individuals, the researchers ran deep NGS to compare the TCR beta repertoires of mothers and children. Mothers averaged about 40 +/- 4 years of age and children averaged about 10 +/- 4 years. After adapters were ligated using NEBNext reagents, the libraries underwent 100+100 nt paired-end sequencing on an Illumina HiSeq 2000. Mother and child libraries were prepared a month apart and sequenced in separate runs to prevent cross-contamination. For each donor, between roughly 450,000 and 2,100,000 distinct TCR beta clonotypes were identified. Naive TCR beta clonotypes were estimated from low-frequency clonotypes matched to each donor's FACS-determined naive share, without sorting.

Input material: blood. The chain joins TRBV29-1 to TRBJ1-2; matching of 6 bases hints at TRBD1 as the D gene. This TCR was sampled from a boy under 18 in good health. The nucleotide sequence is TGCAGCGTTGAAGGGGAACAGGGATTTTATGGCTACACCTTC. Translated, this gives CSVEGEQGFYGYTF.